A single T cell receptor (beta chain) is shown here with its context. What it binds is unknown. This CDR3 comprises 14 residues. Trimming shortened V by 0 bases and J by 9 bases, and 12 bases separated the two germline ends. CDR1 and CDR2 (germline): MRHNA, SNTAGT. TCRdb redid the calling of the 5' RACE reads with MiXCR, one entry per CDR3 protein. The sample lists approximately 220,000 distinct CDR3 sequences, 6% to 9% seen once, with roughly 2% in the top ten. The entry originates in a study of identical twins. Findings and limits, study-wide: Beta clonotypes that were abundant in cord blood contained fewer insertions, a pattern absent from memory repertoires. Excess sharing by twins proved weaker in beta out-of-frame sequences.

Another study also made use of these data, one on yellow fever vaccine responses in identical twins.

J is TRBJ2-1 and V is TRBV6-4; D not resolved. The specimen was memory (CD45RO+) T cells sorted from blood. This clonotype was obtained from a woman between 18 and 29 years old in good health. The chain's CDR3 is CASSDSKGPSEQFF. The CDR3 DNA reads TGTGCCAGCAGTGACTCAAAGGGTCCTAGTGAGCAGTTCTTC.